Included here is one T cell receptor beta chain sequence, with context. Its antigen is not known. The record originates from a study of identical twins. V shed 0 bases and J shed 6 bases, with 9 bases lying between them. The CDR3 has 13 amino acids. Germline-derived CDR1 and CDR2 are DFQATT and SNEGSKA (reference sequence). Findings and caveats of the study: Analyses of zero insertions could, in part, be confounded by invariant MAIT and iNKT cells.

TCRdb used MiXCR to reprocess the 5' RACE reads, holding one entry per CDR3 protein. In the table there are roughly 1.6 million distinct CDR3 sequences, around 29% of which are singletons. The chain employs TRBV20-1 and TRBJ2-1; D unclear. Sequencing was carried out using cord blood. The sequence was obtained from a newborn girl in good health. CDR3 sequence: CSARDLAVNEQFF. Written as DNA, the CDR3 is TGCAGTGCTAGAGATCTGGCAGTCAATGAGCAGTTCTTC.